These 17 T cell receptor beta chains came from one sample sequenced in a study of PD-1 blockade in classical Hodgkin lymphoma. TCRdb's table, derived via immunoSEQ multiplex PCR, lists solely in-frame clones and lacks some. The table has thousands of clones, nearly 55% seen once. Relapse after autologous stem cell transplantation occurred in every patient, and brentuximab vedotin exposure varied. By magnetic negative selection, CD8+ T cells were isolated from the thawed PBMCs. The starting material was CD8+ T cells from blood, obtained at baseline. The receptor set was obtained from a human donor with classical Hodgkin lymphoma.

This clone was seen once. The CDR3 reads CASSLSKGYEQFF. DNA of the CDR3: TGCGCCAGCAGCCTTTCGAAGGGGTATGAGCAGTTCTTC. The chain carries TRBV4-1 and TRBJ2-1; TRBD1 is a possible D gene (5 bases). With 4 bases removed from V and 8 bases from J, the gap between germline ends came to 12 bases. CDR3 size: 13 residues. Looked up from germline, CDR1 is MGHRA and CDR2 is YSYEKL.

V gene TRBV13 combines with J gene TRBJ2-7, with 7 bases aligning to TRBD2. CDR3 length: 18 residues. Germline CDR1 is PRHDT and CDR2 is FYEKMQ (reference sequence). V shed 4 bases and J 2 bases; nucleotides not matched to a gene: 17. This CDR3 reads CASSWRQRLAGDPYEQYF. CDR3 sequence (DNA): TGTGCCAGCAGCTGGCGACAGAGATTAGCGGGTGATCCCTACGAGCAGTACTTC.

The rearrangement joins TRBV4-2 to TRBJ1-1; a weak D match, TRBD1 (5 bases). CDR1 is LGHNA, CDR2 YNFKEQ, per germline. Trimming stripped 5 bases from V and 1 base from J, with 14 bases between. The CDR3 is made up of 15 amino acids. CDR3 protein: CASSLVGEGNTEAFF. The CDR3 coding sequence is TGTGCCAGCAGCTTGGTGGGGGAGGGGAACACTGAAGCTTTCTTT.

This chain joins TRBV28 and TRBJ1-1; D gene unclear. The ends were cut back, 5 bases at V and 4 bases at J, with 14 bases in the middle. CDR3 length: 14 residues. Germline V gene lookup returns CDR1 MDHEN and CDR2 SYDVKM. Here the CDR3 reads CASSRGRLFTEAFF. The CDR3 DNA sequence: TGTGCCAGCAGTCGGGGTAGGCTCTTCACTGAAGCTTTCTTT.

DNA of the CDR3: TGCAGCGTCCTACCCGCGGATAACTATGGCTACACCTTC. Its translation is CSVLPADNYGYTF. The chain uses TRBV29-1 and TRBJ1-2; no firm D call. V was shortened by 6 bases and J by 1 base, with 12 bases between the two germline ends. Germline-derived CDR1 and CDR2 are SQVTM and ANQGSEA. The CDR3 runs 13 residues.

The chain couples TRBV20-1 to TRBJ2-7; D not certain. V lost 5 bases and J lost 6, with 11 bases in between. CDR3 length: 11 amino acids. Germline V gene data show CDR1 as DFQATT and CDR2 as SNEGSKA (reference sequence). The CDR3 region has the DNA TGCAGTGCTCCCGAGGTGGCCGAGCAGTACTTC. Translated: CSAPEVAEQYF.

This clone was detected a few times. The V call is TRBV6-1, the J call TRBJ1-2; D unresolved. The germline gives CDR1 MNHNS, CDR2 SASEGT. This CDR3 spans 14 amino acids. V was shortened by 3 bases and J by 1 base, with 9 bases between the two germline ends. CDR3 coding DNA: TGTGCCAGCAGTGAGACGCACCTTAACTATGGCTACACCTTC. It yields the protein CASSETHLNYGYTF.

The V call is TRBV10-3, the J call TRBJ2-3; possibly TRBD2 for D (6 bases). The germline gives CDR1 ENHRY, CDR2 SYGVKD. CDR3 size: 16 residues. V lost 5 bases, J lost 1 base, and 16 bases lay in between. CDR3 nucleotides: TGTGCCATCAGTCCAGACGGGAGTGGAGGCACAGATACGCAGTATTTT. This translates into CAISPDGSGGTDTQYF.

This chain links TRBV4-1 with TRBJ2-3; TRBD1 is a possible D gene (5 bases). The germline CDR1 and CDR2 sequences are MGHRA and YSYEKL. The length of the CDR3 is 16 residues. Trimming stripped 2 bases from V and 6 bases from J, with 18 bases between. The CDR3 nucleotides read TGCGCCAGCAGCCAATCGGACACACCCGCCACGGATACGCAGTATTTT. This gives the protein CASSQSDTPATDTQYF.

The rearrangement links TRBV16 to TRBJ1-5; 7 bases map to TRBD1. The V and J ends lost 2 bases and 6 bases, in that order; junction bases with no gene match: 1. Germline V gene lookup returns CDR1 KGHSY and CDR2 FQNENV. The CDR3 contains 13 residues. CDR3 in DNA: TGTGCCAGCAGCCAAGACAGGGCTCAGCCCCAGCATTTT. Translated, it gives CASSQDRAQPQHF.

The chain employs TRBV5-4 and TRBJ2-1; a weak D match, TRBD2 (6 bases). The V and J ends lost 1 base and 8 bases respectively, with 16 bases between them. This CDR3 is built from 15 residues. CDR1 is SGHNT, CDR2 YYREEE, per germline (reference sequence). CDR3 sequence: CASSLWRDPKDEQFF. The DNA of the CDR3 is TGTGCCAGCAGCTTGTGGCGGGACCCGAAGGATGAGCAGTTCTTC.

The chain has TRBV13 and TRBJ2-7; D is uncertain. This CDR3 comprises 14 residues. Trimming pared 0 bases from V and 3 bases from J, leaving 9 bases between. Germline V gene data show CDR1 as PRHDT and CDR2 as FYEKMQ (reference sequence). The CDR3 here is CASSLGKGGYEQYF. CDR3 coding DNA: TGTGCCAGCAGCTTAGGCAAGGGCGGCTACGAGCAGTACTTC.

By its share, this clone is medium-sized. This chain connects TRBV18 to TRBJ2-7; TRBD1 or TRBD2 may be the D gene (5 bases each). The CDR3 loop spans 13 amino acids. CDR1 and CDR2 (germline): KGHSH, LQKENI. V was cut by 4 bases and J by 6 bases, with 13 bases left in between. The DNA for the CDR3 is TGTGCCAGCTCACTTGGGACCTCTGGCGAGCAGTACTTC. Translated: CASSLGTSGEQYF.

The sample holds a few counts of this clone. The chain has TRBV27 and TRBJ2-1, with a weak D call TRBD1 (6 bases). V was pared by 5 bases and J by 5 bases, with 16 bases between. This CDR3 comprises 15 residues. Germline CDR1 MNHEY, CDR2 SMNVEV (reference sequence). The CDR3 loop is CASSPYGDTHNEQFF. Written as DNA, the CDR3 is TGTGCCAGCAGTCCCTACGGGGACACACACAATGAGCAGTTCTTC.

CDR3 nucleotide sequence: TGCGCCAGCAGCCAAGAGTCCAGCTCCTACAATGAGCAGTTCTTC. Protein product: CASSQESSSYNEQFF. The chain employs TRBV4-1 and TRBJ2-1; D gene unclear. This CDR3 is 15 amino acids long. From germline, CDR1 is MGHRA and CDR2 YSYEKL. V gave up 0 bases and J gave up 0 bases, with 6 bases separating them.

The CDR3 nucleotides read TGTGCCAGCAGTTTATCGCTAGCGGGAGGGAGCGAGCAGTACTTC. Residues: CASSLSLAGGSEQYF. The gene calls are TRBV27 and TRBJ2-7; 12 bases are a match to TRBD2. The CDR3 totals 15 residues. Unmatched junction bases numbered 3, after V lost 0 bases and J lost 6 bases. In germline, CDR1 is MNHEY, CDR2 SMNVEV (reference sequence).

This CDR3 is CASSQVGAGDGNEQFF. For the CDR3, the DNA is TGCGCCAGCAGCCAAGTTGGGGCGGGAGATGGAAATGAGCAGTTCTTC. The chain couples TRBV4-1 to TRBJ2-1; 7 nucleotides align to TRBD2. Germline V gene sequence: CDR1 MGHRA, CDR2 YSYEKL. CDR3 length: 16 amino acids. V lost 1 base, J lost 7 bases, and 10 bases stayed unmatched.